This T cell receptor (beta chain) was documented in a study of shared clonotypes between healthy human individuals. At the level of the study: Aged between 18 and 49, the donors were a couple of women and a few men. Study results and caveats: Rarefaction curves obtained for sorted subsets showed sequencing incomplete despite large depth.

Clones were read by immunoSEQ multiplex PCR, and TCRdb kept only the in-frame ones, dropping some. The data show just over 2,000,000 clones, 85% to 95% seen once. Comment on this clone: Antigen: not known.

The sequence came from a man between 18 and 35 years old in good health. Sequenced input: naive CD4+ T cells sorted from blood. The sample's subset: CD45RA+ positively selected.

This chain's CDR3 is CAISLAGPTDTQYF. The CDR3 nucleotides read TGTGCCATCAGCTTAGCGGGGCCCACAGATACGCAGTATTTT. The chain combines TRBV10-3 with TRBJ2-3, with 8 bases lining up with TRBD2. The junction had 4 bases not matched to a gene; V was cut back by 6 bases and J by 2 bases. This CDR3 is 14 amino acids long. Germline CDR1 and CDR2: ENHRY and SYGVKD.